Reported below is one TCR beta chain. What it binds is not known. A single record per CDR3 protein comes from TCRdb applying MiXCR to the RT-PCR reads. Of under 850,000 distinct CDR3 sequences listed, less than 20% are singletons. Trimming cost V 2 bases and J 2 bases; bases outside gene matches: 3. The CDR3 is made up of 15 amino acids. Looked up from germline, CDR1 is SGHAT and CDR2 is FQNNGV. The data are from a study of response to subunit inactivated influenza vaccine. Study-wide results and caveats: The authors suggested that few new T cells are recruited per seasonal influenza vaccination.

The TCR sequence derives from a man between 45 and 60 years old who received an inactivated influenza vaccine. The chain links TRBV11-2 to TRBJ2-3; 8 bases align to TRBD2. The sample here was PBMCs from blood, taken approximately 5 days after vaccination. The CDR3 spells CASSLRGGTTDTQYF. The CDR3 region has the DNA TGTGCCAGCAGCTTACGGGGGGGGACCACAGATACGCAGTATTTT.